One and the same sample provided the 4 T cell receptor beta chains below, sequenced in a study of blood T cell repertoires in COVID-19. Measured with immunoSEQ multiplex PCR; TCRdb has only the in-frame clones, and not every one. The table records some 250,000 clones, around 79% of them present only once. The sample was peripheral blood. These receptors were taken from a woman older than 75 with acute or convalescent COVID-19.

V and J are TRBV6-2 or TRBV6-3 and TRBJ2-7, with 14 nucleotides matching TRBD2. The CDR3 runs to 17 residues. The germline V gene encodes CDR1 MNHEY and CDR2 SVGEGT. The ends lost 6 bases at V and 3 bases at J; junction bases unmatched: 10. The CDR3 DNA sequence: TGTGCCAGCAGCAGCCCGGGACTAGCGGGAGCTCTCTACGAGCAGTACTTC. Residues: CASSSPGLAGALYEQYF.

The sample holds one count of this clone. V and J are TRBV6-5 and TRBJ2-3; perhaps TRBD1 as D (5 bases). V lost 6 bases and J 2 bases, leaving 12 bases between the germline ends. The CDR3 length is 14 residues. CDR1 and CDR2 (germline): MNHEY, SVGAGI. The CDR3 loop is CASRLGQFTDTQYF. CDR3 DNA: TGTGCCAGCAGGCTAGGACAATTCACAGATACGCAGTATTTT.

The gene calls are TRBV19 and TRBJ2-7; D gene ambiguous. This CDR3 spans 13 amino acids. Trimming took 4 bases from V and 3 from J, leaving 10 bases between them. The germline V gene encodes CDR1 LNHDA and CDR2 SQIVND (reference sequence). The CDR3 spells CASSTGGFYEQYF. CDR3 coding DNA: TGTGCCAGTAGTACAGGTGGGTTCTACGAGCAGTACTTC.

This clone was detected only a few times. The V gene is TRBV5-1, the J gene TRBJ1-1; D gene uncertain. The germline V gene encodes CDR1 SGHRS and CDR2 YFSETQ. V was cut by 2 bases and J by 3 bases, with 17 bases left in between. CDR3 length: 16 amino acids. This CDR3 reads CASSFSLARSDTEAFF. In DNA, the CDR3 is TGCGCCAGCAGCTTCTCCCTAGCAAGGTCGGACACTGAAGCTTTCTTT.